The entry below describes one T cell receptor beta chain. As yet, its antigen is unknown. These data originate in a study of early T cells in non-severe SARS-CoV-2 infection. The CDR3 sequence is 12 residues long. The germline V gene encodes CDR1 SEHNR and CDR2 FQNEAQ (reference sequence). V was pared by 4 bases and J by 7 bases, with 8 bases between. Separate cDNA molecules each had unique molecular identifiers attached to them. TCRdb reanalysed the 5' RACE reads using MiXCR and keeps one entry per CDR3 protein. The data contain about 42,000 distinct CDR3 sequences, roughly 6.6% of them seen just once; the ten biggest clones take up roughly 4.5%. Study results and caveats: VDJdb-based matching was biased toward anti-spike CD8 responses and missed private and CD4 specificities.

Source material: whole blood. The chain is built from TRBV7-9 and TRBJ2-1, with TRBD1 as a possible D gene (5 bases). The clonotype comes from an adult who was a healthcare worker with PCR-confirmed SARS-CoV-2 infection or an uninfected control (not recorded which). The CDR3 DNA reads TGTGCCAGCAGCTCCCACAGGAATGAGCAGTTCTTC. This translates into CASSSHRNEQFF.